This TCR beta chain is from a study of cytomegalovirus exposure and HLA in healthy donors. Study-level information: From donors who were HLA-typed, an early data release held 80 million to 85 million unique TCRs. Study-level results: Excluded: some indistinguishable V segments such as TRBV6-2 and TRBV6-3.

Note on this clone: The antigen is unknown.

V lost 6 bases to trimming and J lost 4 bases; unmatched junction nucleotides: 7. Germline-derived CDR1 and CDR2 are MNHEY and SVGAGI. The CDR3 is made up of 15 amino acids. The primer mix had 60 Vbeta and 13 Jbeta primers. Clones were read by immunoSEQ multiplex PCR, and TCRdb kept only the in-frame ones, dropping some. Of some 94,000 clones in the sample, roughly 69% were seen once. Sequenced sample: PBMCs. The V gene is TRBV6-5, the J gene TRBJ2-5; 11 bases map to TRBD2. This receptor was identified in a man aged 50 to 59 in good health and CMV-seronegative. The CDR3 DNA is TGTGCCAGCAGCCAGGGACTAGCGGAGCGAGAGACCCAGTACTTC. It codes for CASSQGLAERETQYF.